Sequencing of this TCR beta chain was carried out in a study of identical twins. Findings and limits, study-wide: Low generation-probability sequences were in excess among twin-shared out-of-frame alpha sequences. The study drew conclusions from cross-sectional statistical analysis, not from following the same donors.

The sample holds many counts of this clonotype. Its specificity is not known. Germline V gene data show CDR1 as SQVTM and CDR2 as ANQGSEA. V was cut by 4 bases and J by 4 bases, with 13 bases left in between. The CDR3 has 13 residues. Unique molecular identifiers were present on the cDNA, and a universal primer site came from template switching. TCRdb passed the 5' RACE reads through MiXCR, listing each CDR3 protein once. Of around 290,000 distinct CDR3 sequences listed, roughly 9% are singletons. The sample was also linked to a second study, of yellow fever vaccine responses in identical twins.

V gene TRBV29-1 combines with J gene TRBJ1-2; a weak D match, TRBD1 (5 bases). The clonotype comes from a woman under 30 in good health. The sample taken for sequencing was CD8+ T cells sorted from blood. CDR3 in amino acids: CSVAPTDSYGYTF. The DNA for the CDR3 is TGCAGCGTTGCACCGACCGACAGCTATGGCTACACCTTC. The whole variable domain, filled in from reference TRBV29-1 and TRBJ1-2, reads SAVISQKPSRDICQRGTSLTIQCQVDSQVTMMFWYRQQPGQSLTLIATANQGSEATYESGFVIDKFPISRPNLTFSTLTVSNMSPEDSSIYLCSVAPTDSYGYTFGSGTRLTVV.